This TCR beta chain was identified in a study of low-dose radiotherapy and immunotherapy resistance in tumors. On the study more broadly: Cohort 2 was treated with 1 Gy per fraction every two weeks, amounting to 13 Gy across 26 weeks. The drug cyclophosphamide was given into a vein at 200 mg/m2 every two weeks, one day before radiation and immunotherapy.

Time point in this sample: before trial treatment. Nivolumab, ipilimumab, aspirin, low-dose cyclophosphamide and low-dose radiotherapy were all administered to the donors. V lost 6 bases and J lost 4, with 6 bases in between. This CDR3 comprises 11 residues. Germline values: CDR1 SQVTM, CDR2 ANQGSEA. TRAV- and TRBV-specific primers were used for first-strand cDNA, which covered alpha and beta chains. Using a constant-region primer together with a V-primer adapter, TCRs were subjected to 20 PCR cycles of amplification. Each CDR3 protein is one row after TCRdb ran MiXCR on the reads. There are over 65,000 distinct CDR3 sequences in the sample; about 18% occur only once, and roughly 2.8% lies in the top ten. At least ten counts were recorded for this clonotype.

The chain links TRBV29-1 to TRBJ1-4; D unclear. The source was PBMCs, collected before treatment. The source is a male donor with prostate cancer. The CDR3 spells CSVVFNEKLFF. DNA of the CDR3: TGCAGCGTCGTGTTTAATGAAAAACTGTTTTTT.